This T cell receptor (beta chain) was sequenced for a study of T cells expressing NK-cell markers. Study-level information: Sorted T-cell subsets CD3+CD56+NKG2C+, CD3+CD56+NKG2C- and CD3+CD56-NKG2C+ were TCR beta-sequenced. Of eight sequenced donors, seven were HCMV-seropositive and one HCMV-seronegative. Study results and caveats: In a handful of donors, these clonotypes also led the CD3+CD56-NKG2C+ fraction. Dominant NKG2C+ clonotypes accounted for roughly 1.0-7.0% of CD8+ T cells in about six donors.

As to this clonotype: Its specificity is not known.

TCRdb re-called the 5' RACE reads and catalogs CDR3 proteins one per entry, DNA excluded. The sample table sets out about 150,000 distinct CDR3 sequences. This CDR3 region has 14 residues. Germline V gene lookup returns CDR1 SGHVS and CDR2 FNYEAQ. The clonotype originates from a woman aged 45-60 years in good health. The rearrangement links TRBV7-6 to TRBJ2-1. The sequencing input was blood T cells: a sorted CD56 or NKG2C T cell subset, CD4+ or CD8+ T cells, or bulk PBMC T cells (not recorded which). The CDR3 reads CASSPAVSYNEQFF.